This TCR beta chain came from a study of T cells in Graves' hyperthyroidism and ophthalmopathy (dated 2019 in TCRdb). Concerning the study at large: Peripheral blood was collected at initial diagnosis, before any treatment. A discovery cohort of roughly 100 patients, roughly 43 with Graves' ophthalmopathy and approximately 57 with stable Graves' hyperthyroidism, was used to find distinguishing TCR V-J signatures. An independent validation cohort of under 20 hyperthyroidism patients and 17 patients who later progressed to ophthalmopathy tested prospective prediction of ophthalmopathy. For training and testing, the 100 patients in the discovery cohort were randomly divided in a 7:3 ratio. In roughly six Graves' hyperthyroidism patients, the study also compared T-cell repertoires from thyroid tissue with T-cell repertoires from blood. Following sampling, methimazole starting at 30 mg daily was given to hyperthyroidism patients, and high-dose intravenous methylprednisolone was given to ophthalmopathy patients. According to the paper, TCR Vbeta CDR3 sequencing was carried out on some 130 peripheral blood samples, which came from around 43 ophthalmopathy, around 74 hyperthyroidism and approximately 17 progressor patients. Results and caveats for the whole study, not just this receptor: Most expanded thyroid clonotypes (frequency above 0.001) were also detected in blood, suggesting blood repertoires may reflect thyroid immune responses. During validation, the model predicted progression to ophthalmopathy a median of approximately 7 months ahead of onset, with 70.59% sensitivity and roughly 72% specificity. Ophthalmopathy was separated from stable hyperthyroidism by a 13 V-J signature model, with approximately 90% sensitivity and just over 81% specificity obtained in cross-validation and 80%/75% obtained in testing. Sample size was not statistically predetermined, and blinding of investigators to group allocation was not performed.

The CDR3 measures 17 amino acids from cysteine to phenylalanine. CDR3 DNA only is kept here, 51 bases in frame from base 1. CDR1 and CDR2 (MNHEY, SMNVEV) derive from the germline V gene (reference sequence). The TCR beta CDR3 regions were amplified from RNA transcripts. The TCR CDR3 was subjected to a first round of RT-PCR using the HTBI primer set and the Qiagen OneStep RT-PCR kit. Libraries were constructed in a second round of multiplex PCR, after which size selection and purification were carried out. The libraries were sequenced on an Illumina HiSeq2000 using paired-end 100 bp reads. As for how the authors treated the data: SOAPnuke was used to process the raw data, removing reads that contained adapters or uncalled bases, had a mean Phred below 15, or lacked an exact match to the constant primer or identifier. COPE v1.2.5 was used to merge high-quality paired reads, and clonotypes were defined as unique nucleotide sequences. MiTCR v1.1 was used to align the clonotypes against IMGT TRBV, TRBD and TRBJ reference segments. The analysis included only V-J combinations with a frequency above 0.0001, which together covered 99% to 99.2% of the repertoires. A TCS score was defined as the ratio between F50 (clonal expansion) and ExV (chaos), using BLOSUM62-based TCRdist between CDR3 peptides within each V-J. Welch's t-statistics and random forest reduced approximately 520 V-J features to some 14, which were used in a naive Bayes classifier (R e1071). The public sequencing data were trimmed at Q25 with fastp and processed into clonotypes with MiXCR by TCRdb, which kept only in-frame beta chains. CDR3 protein sequences are deduplicated, and each keeps its most common genes and DNA. These V and J calls originate from TCRdb's pipeline instead of the authors' own analysis. The sample contains about 290,000 distinct CDR3 sequences, over 15% of them found a single time. The top ten hold roughly 53% of the sample.

Ophthalmopathy patients had moderately to severely active disease, with a Clinical Activity Score of 3 or more, a NOSPECS grade of 4 or more, and a disease duration of less than 3 months. Patients with uncontrolled infections, other autoimmune diseases, pregnancy or lactation were excluded. Diagnoses relied on clinical symptoms, serum thyroxine and TRAb, thyroid ultrasound and orbital computed tomography. PBMCs were isolated from 7.5 to 10 ml of fresh peripheral blood by Ficoll-Paque density gradient centrifugation. Total RNA was extracted using Trizol reagent, and RNA quality was assessed on an Agilent 2100 Bioanalyzer. This clonotype is a singleton in its sample. The target of this receptor is not known. The junction departs from the called germline gene at one end, perhaps through a read error.

Source material: blood. The chain couples TRBV27 to TRBJ1-5, with TRBD1 tentatively as D gene (5 bases match). This clonotype was obtained from a woman aged 55 to 70 with Graves' ophthalmopathy. DNA sequence: TGTGCCAGCAATTTACAAGGAGGGCAGGGAAGTAATCAGCCCCAGCATTTT. It is translated as CASNLQGGQGSNQPQHF.